This T cell receptor (beta chain) comes out of a study of blood T cell repertoires in COVID-19. Study information: Samples of COVID-19 (acute and convalescent) were obtained from the United States, Italy and Spain. T cells, B-cell-depleted T cells, or PBMCs provided the cDNA or gDNA that served as material.

Original processing notes: It was from reference gene primer amplification that nucleated cell counts were estimated. The repertoire was sequenced with immunoSEQ multiplex PCR; TCRdb's copy has only in-frame clones and lacks some. The DNA gave D and trimming, while V, J and clone size come from that table. The sample consists of over 350,000 clones, around nine tenths of them appearing once. The CDR3 is 17 amino acids. The genes are TRBV1 and TRBJ2-1; TRBD2, as called in the table, went unchecked against the DNA. TRBV1 is a documented pseudogene. The sequence derives from a woman aged 25 to 39 with acute or convalescent COVID-19. Sequencing was performed on peripheral blood. The CDR3 is CTSSQDYLGEVYNEQFF. The CDR3 coding sequence is TGCACCAGCAGCCAAGATTATCTCGGGGAGGTTTACAATGAGCAGTTCTTC.